The rows below give T cell receptor beta chains drawn from one sample of a study of OX40 agonist ivuxolimab in advanced cancers. Generated by immunoSEQ multiplex PCR, the TCRdb table keeps only in-frame clones and is missing some. The sample carries about 110,000 clones, roughly nine tenths recorded once. The starting material was CD4+ or CD8+ T cells sorted from blood, obtained in a trial of the OX40 agonist ivuxolimab. The source is an adult with an advanced solid tumor such as melanoma, head and neck, liver or kidney cancer. CDR3s include the opening cysteine and the closing phenylalanine or tryptophan. Fields, in order: J gene, clone size, V gene, D gene, CDR3 DNA, CDR3 protein. The D gene is left open where the match is weak. Not all rows give a size; the values are once, few, many and, for expanded clones, a class.

j_gene: TRBJ1-3; abundance: .; v_gene: TRBV6-6; d_gene: .; CDR3nt: TGTGGAGTAACAGGGTCTGGAAACACCATATATTTT; CDR3aa: CGVTGSGNTIYF
j_gene: TRBJ1-2; abundance: .; v_gene: TRBV4-2; d_gene: .; CDR3nt: TGTGCCAGCAGCCCGAGCGGGGAGGGCTATGGCTACACCTTC; CDR3aa: CASSPSGEGYGYTF
j_gene: TRBJ1-1; abundance: .; v_gene: TRBV6-1; d_gene: .; CDR3nt: TGTGCCAGCAGCCCCAGACAGGAAGCGACGAGTGAAGCTTTCTTT; CDR3aa: CASSPRQEATSEAFF
j_gene: TRBJ1-4; abundance: .; v_gene: TRBV5-8; d_gene: .; CDR3nt: TGTGCCAGCAACCCCAGGAGTTCTGAAAAACTGTTTTTT; CDR3aa: CASNPRSSEKLFF
j_gene: TRBJ2-1; abundance: .; v_gene: TRBV30; d_gene: TRBD1; CDR3nt: TGTGCCTGGAGTCAGGGACAGGGGGCCGCCAATGAGCAGTTCTTC; CDR3aa: CAWSQGQGAANEQFF
j_gene: TRBJ2-5; abundance: .; v_gene: TRBV6-5; d_gene: .; CDR3nt: TGTGCCAGCACCCCGAGGATCGAAGAGACCCAGTACTTC; CDR3aa: CASTPRIEETQYF
j_gene: TRBJ1-5; abundance: .; v_gene: TRBV23-1; d_gene: .; CDR3nt: TGCGCCAGCGTGACTGTATCTGGAGTGAGTCCAGGGGACCCTGGCAATCAGCCCCAGCATTTT; CDR3aa: CASVTVSGVSPGDPGNQPQHF
j_gene: TRBJ2-5; abundance: .; v_gene: TRBV7-2; d_gene: TRBD1; CDR3nt: TGTGCCAGCAGCTTAGTTCAGGGGGCGGGGATGGGAGAGACCCAGTACTTC; CDR3aa: CASSLVQGAGMGETQYF
j_gene: TRBJ1-2; abundance: .; v_gene: TRBV2; d_gene: .; CDR3nt: TGTGCCAGCCAGCAATCAACCTCAACTAACTATGGCTACACCTTC; CDR3aa: CASQQSTSTNYGYTF
j_gene: TRBJ1-5; abundance: .; v_gene: TRBV5-5; d_gene: .; CDR3nt: TGTGCCAGCAGCTTGGGGCGGATTAGCAATCAGCCCCAGCATTTT; CDR3aa: CASSLGRISNQPQHF
j_gene: TRBJ1-1; abundance: .; v_gene: TRBV28; d_gene: TRBD1; CDR3nt: TGTGCCAGCAGTTCCCCGGGACAGGGGGCGGATGAAGCTTTCTTT; CDR3aa: CASSSPGQGADEAFF
j_gene: TRBJ1-2; abundance: .; v_gene: TRBV30; d_gene: .; CDR3nt: TGTGCCTGGAGTGCTTTTAACGGCTTGGATGGCTACACCTTC; CDR3aa: CAWSAFNGLDGYTF
j_gene: TRBJ1-6; abundance: .; v_gene: TRBV7-2; d_gene: TRBD1; CDR3nt: TGTGCCAGCAGCTTAGGGGGGACAGGGCTTTTGATTTCACCCCTCCACTTT; CDR3aa: CASSLGGTGLLISPLHF
j_gene: TRBJ2-7; abundance: .; v_gene: TRBV4-2; d_gene: .; CDR3nt: TGTGCCAGCAGCCAAGTCCAGGCGGGCTCCTACGAGCAGTACTTC; CDR3aa: CASSQVQAGSYEQYF
j_gene: TRBJ2-5; abundance: .; v_gene: TRBV5-1; d_gene: .; CDR3nt: TGCGCCAGCACCCGGATACAGGGAGGGGAGACCCAGTACTTC; CDR3aa: CASTRIQGGETQYF
j_gene: TRBJ2-2; abundance: .; v_gene: TRBV7-3; d_gene: .; CDR3nt: TGTGCCAGCAGCCTGTCCCCGACGTACACCGGGGAGCTGTTTTTT; CDR3aa: CASSLSPTYTGELFF
j_gene: TRBJ2-7; abundance: .; v_gene: TRBV6-6; d_gene: .; CDR3nt: TGTGCCAGCAGTTACGGGGGGGGCTCGGGAGCCTACGAGCAGTACTTC; CDR3aa: CASSYGGGSGAYEQYF
j_gene: TRBJ2-7; abundance: .; v_gene: TRBV7-2; d_gene: .; CDR3nt: TGTGCCAGCAGCTTAGCGGCGGGTTACTACGAGCAGTACTTC; CDR3aa: CASSLAAGYYEQYF
j_gene: TRBJ1-2; abundance: .; v_gene: TRBV15; d_gene: TRBD1; CDR3nt: TGTGCCACCAGCAGAGGGACAGGGGGCATCTATGGCTACACCTTC; CDR3aa: CATSRGTGGIYGYTF
j_gene: TRBJ2-2; abundance: .; v_gene: TRBV7-9; d_gene: TRBD2; CDR3nt: TGTGCCAGCAGCTTTTATCCGGGAGGAAAACCCGGGGAGCTGTTTTTT; CDR3aa: CASSFYPGGKPGELFF
j_gene: TRBJ1-4; abundance: .; v_gene: TRBV5-4; d_gene: TRBD1; CDR3nt: TGTGCCAGCAGCCCGCAGGGGGCAACGATGGTTGAAAAACTGTTTTTT; CDR3aa: CASSPQGATMVEKLFF
j_gene: TRBJ2-7; abundance: .; v_gene: TRBV28; d_gene: .; CDR3nt: TGTGCCAGCAGTCTACCGTCCTCCTACGAGCAGTACTTC; CDR3aa: CASSLPSSYEQYF
j_gene: TRBJ2-7; abundance: once; v_gene: TRBV25-1; d_gene: .; CDR3nt: TGTGCCAGCAGTGAGGCGGGGTACCCAACCTACGAGCAGTACTTC; CDR3aa: CASSEAGYPTYEQYF
j_gene: TRBJ1-1; abundance: once; v_gene: TRBV29-1; d_gene: .; CDR3nt: TGCAGCGTTGAAGTAGATAGGGTAGAAGCTTTCTTT; CDR3aa: CSVEVDRVEAFF
j_gene: TRBJ2-3; abundance: .; v_gene: TRBV19; d_gene: .; CDR3nt: TGTGCCAGTAGTATTTCTTCTGAGCCAAGGAAAGCAGATACGCAGTATTTT; CDR3aa: CASSISSEPRKADTQYF
j_gene: TRBJ1-3; abundance: .; v_gene: TRBV5-8; d_gene: .; CDR3nt: TGTGCCAGCAGCTTGCCGGGTTCAACTGGAAACACCATATATTTT; CDR3aa: CASSLPGSTGNTIYF
j_gene: TRBJ2-5; abundance: once; v_gene: TRBV4-2; d_gene: TRBD2; CDR3nt: TGTGCCAGCAGCCAAGAAAACGGGAGGGTAGGAGAGACCCAGTACTTC; CDR3aa: CASSQENGRVGETQYF
j_gene: TRBJ1-2; abundance: .; v_gene: TRBV2; d_gene: .; CDR3nt: TGTGCCAGCAGTGAAGAGGGCTACACCTTC; CDR3aa: CASSEEGYTF
j_gene: TRBJ1-1; abundance: .; v_gene: TRBV13; d_gene: TRBD1; CDR3nt: TGTGCCAGCAGTGCCGGGACAGCTCAGACCATGAACACTGAAGCTTTCTTT; CDR3aa: CASSAGTAQTMNTEAFF
j_gene: TRBJ1-1; abundance: .; v_gene: TRBV9; d_gene: .; CDR3nt: TGTGCCAGCAGCGTCGGTTGGAACACTGAAGCTTTCTTT; CDR3aa: CASSVGWNTEAFF
j_gene: TRBJ2-7; abundance: .; v_gene: TRBV5-6; d_gene: .; CDR3nt: TGTGCCAGCAGCCCCTTGGGGGAAAGGGTGGCCTACGAGCAGTACTTC; CDR3aa: CASSPLGERVAYEQYF
j_gene: TRBJ1-1; abundance: .; v_gene: TRBV19; d_gene: .; CDR3nt: TGTGCCAGTAGTGACCCGGAGGGATTAGCTTTCTTT; CDR3aa: CASSDPEGLAFF
j_gene: TRBJ1-6; abundance: .; v_gene: TRBV7-8; d_gene: TRBD1; CDR3nt: TGTGCCAGCAGCTTAGCGGTGTACAGGGGTAATTCACCCCTCCACTTT; CDR3aa: CASSLAVYRGNSPLHF
j_gene: TRBJ2-3; abundance: .; v_gene: TRBV7-3; d_gene: TRBD2; CDR3nt: TGTGCCAGCAGCTTGACTAGCGGGAGTTTGGCAGATACGCAGTATTTT; CDR3aa: CASSLTSGSLADTQYF
j_gene: TRBJ2-7; abundance: once; v_gene: TRBV6-1; d_gene: .; CDR3nt: TGTGCCAGCAGTTCGAGCTCCTACGAGCAGTACTTC; CDR3aa: CASSSSSYEQYF
j_gene: TRBJ1-1; abundance: once; v_gene: TRBV30; d_gene: .; CDR3nt: TGTGCCTGGAGTCCGAAAGGGGCAGGGAAAGCTTTCTTT; CDR3aa: CAWSPKGAGKAFF
j_gene: TRBJ2-1; abundance: .; v_gene: TRBV7-9; d_gene: TRBD2; CDR3nt: TGTGCCAGCAGCCCCGAGGGCGGGAGGGCCGTTGAGCAGTTCTTC; CDR3aa: CASSPEGGRAVEQFF
j_gene: TRBJ1-6; abundance: .; v_gene: TRBV6-6; d_gene: .; CDR3nt: TGTGCCAGCAGTTACCAAACGGAGCTTGGCCCCCTCCACTTT; CDR3aa: CASSYQTELGPLHF
j_gene: TRBJ2-3; abundance: .; v_gene: TRBV6-1; d_gene: .; CDR3nt: TGTGCCAGCAGTGAAGCCCTAAGGGGGATGGATACGCAGTATTTT; CDR3aa: CASSEALRGMDTQYF
j_gene: TRBJ1-1; abundance: once; v_gene: TRBV7-9; d_gene: .; CDR3nt: TGTGCCAGCAGCTTGGACCTAGACTTGGAAGCTTTCTTT; CDR3aa: CASSLDLDLEAFF
j_gene: TRBJ2-7; abundance: .; v_gene: TRBV13; d_gene: TRBD1; CDR3nt: TGTGCCAGCAGCTTTGACAGGGCCTACGAGCAGTACTTC; CDR3aa: CASSFDRAYEQYF